This is a list of T cell receptor beta chains from one sample in a study of T cells in Graves' hyperthyroidism and ophthalmopathy. TCRdb reprocessed the multiplex PCR reads with MiXCR, giving one entry per CDR3 protein. Among about 380,000 distinct CDR3 sequences, about 14% were seen once, and the ten largest hold about 10%. The sample taken for sequencing was blood. The receptors were sampled from a woman in her sixties or seventies with Graves' hyperthyroidism. Each CDR3 is given with its conserved first and last residue. A D gene is named only where the DNA matches it firmly. Size is stated for part of the rows, as once, few or many counts, or as a class when the clone is expanded.

>few|NA|TRBJ2-5|TRBV20-1
CSALPRRTVHSYQETQYF
TGCAGTGCTTTGCCGCGACGAACAGTCCACTCCTACCAAGAGACCCAGTACTTC
>few|NA|TRBJ2-7|TRBV5-8
CASSSPGGGGTGYEQYF
TGTGCCAGCAGCTCCCCCGGGGGTGGGGGGACTGGCTACGAGCAGTACTTC
>few|TRBD1|TRBJ2-3|TRBV29-1
CSVELQGVGTQYF
TGCAGCGTTGAATTACAGGGGGTTGGTACGCAGTATTTT
>NA|TRBD2|TRBJ2-1|TRBV19
CASSPSRLAGDWYNEQFF
TGTGCCAGTAGTCCCTCGAGGCTAGCGGGAGATTGGTACAATGAGCAGTTCTTC
>few|NA|TRBJ1-3|TRBV10-1
CASSEDIGYSGNTIYF
TGCGCCAGCAGTGAGGACATCGGCTACTCTGGAAACACCATATATTTT
>NA|TRBD2|TRBJ2-1|TRBV15
CATSNELAPSYNEQFF
TGTGCCACCAGCAACGAACTAGCGCCCTCCTACAATGAGCAGTTCTTC
>many|NA|TRBJ1-2|TRBV7-3
CASSLNPGSGNGYTF
TGTGCCAGCAGCTTAAATCCGGGCTCGGGGAATGGCTACACCTTC
>few|NA|TRBJ1-1|TRBV14
CASSHGPSRNTEAFF
TGTGCCAGCAGCCACGGCCCTTCCCGGAACACTGAAGCTTTCTTT
>many|TRBD2|TRBJ2-3|TRBV11-2
CASSALAGAFAGETDTQYF
TGTGCCAGCAGCGCGCTAGCGGGAGCTTTCGCTGGGGAAACAGATACGCAGTATTTT
>many|TRBD2|TRBJ2-7|TRBV6-6
CASSYSIAGGLVEQYF
TGTGCCAGCAGTTACTCCATAGCGGGAGGATTGGTTGAGCAGTACTTC
>many|NA|TRBJ2-3|TRBV29-1
CSAWGEGPDTQYF
TGCAGCGCTTGGGGCGAGGGCCCAGATACGCAGTATTTT
>NA|TRBD1|TRBJ1-1|TRBV20-1
CSARKRGPNTEAFF
TGCAGCGCGAGGAAAAGGGGGCCGAACACTGAAGCTTTCTTT
>NA|NA|TRBJ2-7|TRBV4-1
CASSRQGGGDYEQYF
TGCGCCAGCAGCCGCCAGGGGGGGGGGGACTACGAGCAGTACTTC
>many|NA|TRBJ2-7|TRBV3-1
CASSQGATATYEQYF
TGTGCCAGCAGCCAAGGGGCTACAGCTACCTACGAGCAGTACTTC
>NA|NA|TRBJ1-1|TRBV9
CASSHVGTNTEAFF
TGTGCCAGCAGCCACGTGGGAACGAACACTGAAGCTTTCTTT
>NA|NA|TRBJ2-1|TRBV30
CAWSRGGLNEQFF
TGTGCCTGGAGTAGAGGGGGACTCAATGAGCAGTTCTTC
>NA|NA|TRBJ2-7|TRBV29-1
CSVSSGSGYEQYF
TGCAGCGTTTCTAGTGGCAGTGGGTACGAGCAGTACTTC
>few|TRBD1|TRBJ1-5|TRBV18
CASSMTGESNQPQHF
TGTGCCAGCTCAATGACAGGGGAGAGCAATCAGCCCCAGCATTTT
>few|TRBD2|TRBJ2-1|TRBV6-1
CASGDGTTSGRFEQFF
TGTGCCAGCGGGGACGGTACGACTAGCGGGAGGTTTGAGCAGTTCTTC
>few|NA|TRBJ1-4|TRBV27
CANALESTNEKLFF
TGTGCCAACGCACTGGAATCCACTAATGAAAAACTGTTTTTT
>many|NA|TRBJ2-7|TRBV6-1
CASINRVGEQYF
TGTGCCAGCATCAACAGGGTCGGCGAGCAGTACTTC
>few|NA|TRBJ2-1|TRBV28
CASRHLGTGNNEQFF
TGTGCCAGCAGGCACCTAGGGACTGGCAACAATGAGCAGTTCTTC
>NA|NA|TRBJ2-1|TRBV10-1
CASSDSVQNGQFF
TGCGCCAGCAGTGATAGCGTGCAAAATGGGCAGTTCTTC
>NA|TRBD1|TRBJ2-7|TRBV30
CAWTIRTGGEQYF
TGTGCCTGGACTATCCGGACAGGGGGTGAGCAGTACTTC
>few|NA|TRBJ2-2|TRBV24-1
CATPPGEEGELFF
TGTGCCACCCCCCCCGGGGAGGAGGGGGAGCTGTTTTTT
>NA|NA|TRBJ2-6|TRBV7-8
CASSLNEGANVLTF
TGTGCCAGCAGCTTAAATGAAGGGGCCAACGTCCTGACTTTC
>few|NA|TRBJ1-4|TRBV28
CASSPRWGGWVGDEKLFF
TGTGCCAGCAGTCCTCGATGGGGGGGGTGGGTCGGGGACGAAAAACTGTTTTTT
>NA|TRBD1|TRBJ2-1|TRBV24-1
CATSDSRGLWGKEQFF
TGTGCCACCAGTGATAGCAGGGGGCTCTGGGGTAAGGAGCAGTTCTTC
>few|TRBD2|TRBJ2-1|TRBV20-1
CSARDSSGRWGGWQFF
TGCAGTGCTAGAGATTCTAGCGGGCGCTGGGGGGGTTGGCAGTTCTTC
>many|TRBD2|TRBJ2-7|TRBV7-3
CASSTRTSGRLYEQYF
TGTGCCAGCAGCACGCGGACTAGCGGGAGACTCTACGAGCAGTACTTC
>few|NA|TRBJ1-2|TRBV6-5
CASSSRALWGYTF
TGTGCCAGCAGTTCTCGGGCCCTATGGGGCTACACCTTC
>many|NA|TRBJ1-1|TRBV24-1
CATKSSRNTEAFF
TGTGCCACCAAGTCTAGCAGGAACACTGAAGCTTTCTTT
>many|NA|TRBJ2-1|TRBV3-1
CASSQATGPMMQFF
TGTGCCAGCAGCCAAGCGACAGGCCCAATGATGCAGTTCTTC
>NA|TRBD1|TRBJ2-7|TRBV5-1
CASSFGQGSQEQYF
TGCGCCAGCAGCTTTGGACAGGGCTCTCAGGAGCAGTACTTC
>many|TRBD2|TRBJ2-5|TRBV6-1
CASRDILATETQYF
TGTGCCAGCAGAGACATACTAGCGACAGAGACCCAGTACTTC
>many|NA|TRBJ2-5|TRBV20-1
CSAIGGRETQYF
TGCAGTGCTATTGGGGGAAGGGAGACCCAGTACTTC
>many|NA|TRBJ2-3|TRBV6-5
CASSYSTTSSPDTQYF
TGTGCCAGCAGTTACTCGACGACTTCCAGCCCAGATACGCAGTATTTT
>many|NA|TRBJ1-1|TRBV7-8
CASSPRRVSDTEAFF
TGTGCCAGCAGCCCCCGACGCGTTTCTGATACTGAAGCTTTCTTT